This T cell receptor beta chain was sequenced for a study of T cell responses to AZD1222 COVID-19 vaccine. Study-wide results and caveats: Clonal diversity was possibly underestimated; the donors were predominantly white British and more often female. At baseline, just six or seven AZD1222 recipients tested seropositive. Spike-specific TCR breadth and depth were elevated following two AZD1222 doses.

The CDR3 totals 15 residues. Trimming removed 5 bases at V and 6 bases at J, with 22 bases between. The germline CDR1 and CDR2 sequences are GTSNPN and SVGIG (reference sequence). This clone showed up just once. Its target is unknown. The protocol was immunoSEQ multiplex PCR, while the TCRdb copy is restricted to in-frame clones and leaves out a portion. The data hold more than 100,000 clones, with 91% observed a single time. The clonotype comes from an adult in good health. The material was peripheral blood, obtained on day 0 of AZD1222 vaccination. The genes are TRBV30 and TRBJ1-1, with a tentative D call TRBD1 (5 bases). CDR3 nucleotides: TGTGCCTGGCAAACCCGAGACAGTAATATCGCTGAAGCTTTCTTT. It encodes CAWQTRDSNIAEAFF.